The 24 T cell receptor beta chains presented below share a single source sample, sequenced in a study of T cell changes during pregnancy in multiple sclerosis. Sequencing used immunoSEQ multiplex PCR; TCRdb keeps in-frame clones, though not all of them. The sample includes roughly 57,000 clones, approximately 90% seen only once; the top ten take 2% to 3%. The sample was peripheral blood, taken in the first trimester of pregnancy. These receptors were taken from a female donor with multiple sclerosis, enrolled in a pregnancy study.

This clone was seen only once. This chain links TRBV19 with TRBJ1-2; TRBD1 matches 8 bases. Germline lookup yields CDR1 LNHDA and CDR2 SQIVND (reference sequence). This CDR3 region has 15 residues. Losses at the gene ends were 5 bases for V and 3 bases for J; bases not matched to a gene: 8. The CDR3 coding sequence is TGTGCCAGTAGTTCCCGACCGGGACAGGACTATGGCTACACCTTC. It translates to CASSSRPGQDYGYTF.

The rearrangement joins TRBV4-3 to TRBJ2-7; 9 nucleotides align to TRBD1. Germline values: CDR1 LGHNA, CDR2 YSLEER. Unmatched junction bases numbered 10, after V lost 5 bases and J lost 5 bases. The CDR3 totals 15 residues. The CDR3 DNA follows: TGCGCCAGCAGCGACTACGGGACAGGGCTGAACGAGCAGTACTTC. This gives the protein CASSDYGTGLNEQYF.

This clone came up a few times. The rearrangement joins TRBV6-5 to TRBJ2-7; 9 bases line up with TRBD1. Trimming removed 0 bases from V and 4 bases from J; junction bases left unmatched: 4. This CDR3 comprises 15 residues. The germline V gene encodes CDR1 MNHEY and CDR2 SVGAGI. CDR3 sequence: CASSYSTQGAYEQYF. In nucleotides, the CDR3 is TGTGCCAGCAGTTACTCGACACAGGGGGCTTACGAGCAGTACTTC.

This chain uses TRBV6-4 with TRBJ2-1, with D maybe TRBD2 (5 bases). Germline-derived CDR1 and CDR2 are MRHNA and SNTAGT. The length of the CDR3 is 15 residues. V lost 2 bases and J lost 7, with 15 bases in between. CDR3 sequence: CASSDGSGEGNEQFF. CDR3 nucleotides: TGTGCCAGCAGTGACGGGAGCGGAGAGGGAAATGAGCAGTTCTTC.

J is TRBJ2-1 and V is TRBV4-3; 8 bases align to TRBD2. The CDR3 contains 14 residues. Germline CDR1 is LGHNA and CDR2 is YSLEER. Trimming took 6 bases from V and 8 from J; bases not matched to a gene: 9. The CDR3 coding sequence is TGCGCCAGCAGGCCGGTGGCGGGGGGCGATGAGCAGTTCTTC. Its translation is CASRPVAGGDEQFF.

CDR3 nucleotide sequence: TGTGCCAGCAGTGGGCAGATCTACGAGCAGTACTTC. Encoded protein: CASSGQIYEQYF. This chain connects TRBV2 to TRBJ2-7; D ambiguous. Germline CDR1 SNHLY, CDR2 FYNNEI. The CDR3 totals 12 residues. Trimming left V 4 bases short and J 3 bases short, with 7 bases between.

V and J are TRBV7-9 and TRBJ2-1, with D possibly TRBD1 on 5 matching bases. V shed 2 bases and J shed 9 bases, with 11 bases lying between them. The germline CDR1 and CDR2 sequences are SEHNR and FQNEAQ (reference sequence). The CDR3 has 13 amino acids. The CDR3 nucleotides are TGTGCCAGCAGCTTAATCCAGGGAATTGAGCAGTTCTTC. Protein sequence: CASSLIQGIEQFF.

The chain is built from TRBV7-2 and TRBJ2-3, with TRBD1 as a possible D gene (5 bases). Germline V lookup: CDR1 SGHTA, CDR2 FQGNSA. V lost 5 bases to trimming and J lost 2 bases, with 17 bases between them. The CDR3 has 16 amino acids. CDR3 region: CASSPSLTVHTDTQYF. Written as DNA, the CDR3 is TGTGCCAGCAGCCCTAGTCTGACAGTACACACAGATACGCAGTATTTT.

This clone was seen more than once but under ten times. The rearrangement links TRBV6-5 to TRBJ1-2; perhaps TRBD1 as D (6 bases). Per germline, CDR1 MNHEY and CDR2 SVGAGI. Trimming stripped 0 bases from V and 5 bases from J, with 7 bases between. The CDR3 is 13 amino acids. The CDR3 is CASSYSTGYGYTF. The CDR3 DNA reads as TGTGCCAGCAGTTACTCGACAGGTTATGGCTACACCTTC.

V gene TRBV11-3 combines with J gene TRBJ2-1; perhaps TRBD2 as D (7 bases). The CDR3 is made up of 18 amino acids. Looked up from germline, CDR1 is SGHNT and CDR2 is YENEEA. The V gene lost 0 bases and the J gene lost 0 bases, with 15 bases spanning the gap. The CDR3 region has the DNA TGTGCCAGCAGCTTAGAACAGGGCGGGAGTAGCTCCTACAATGAGCAGTTCTTC. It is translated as CASSLEQGGSSSYNEQFF.

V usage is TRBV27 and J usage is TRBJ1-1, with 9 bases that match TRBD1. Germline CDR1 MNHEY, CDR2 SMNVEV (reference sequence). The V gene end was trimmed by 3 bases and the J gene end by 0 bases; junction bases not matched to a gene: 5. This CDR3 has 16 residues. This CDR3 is CASSLHGQGLNTEAFF. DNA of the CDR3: TGTGCCAGCAGTTTGCACGGACAGGGGCTGAACACTGAAGCTTTCTTT.

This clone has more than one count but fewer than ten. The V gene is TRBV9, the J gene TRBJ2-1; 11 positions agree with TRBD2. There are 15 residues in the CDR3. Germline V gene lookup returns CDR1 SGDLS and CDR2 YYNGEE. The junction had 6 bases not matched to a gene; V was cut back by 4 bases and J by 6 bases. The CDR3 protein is CASSHGTSGRNEQFF. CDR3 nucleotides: TGTGCCAGCAGCCACGGGACTAGCGGTCGCAATGAGCAGTTCTTC.

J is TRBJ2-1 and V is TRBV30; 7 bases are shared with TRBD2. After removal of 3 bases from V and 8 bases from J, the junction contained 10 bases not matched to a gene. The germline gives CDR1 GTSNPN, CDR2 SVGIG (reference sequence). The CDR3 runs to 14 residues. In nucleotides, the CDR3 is TGTGCCTGGAGCAAAGGACCTAGCGGCTATGAGCAGTTCTTC. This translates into CAWSKGPSGYEQFF.

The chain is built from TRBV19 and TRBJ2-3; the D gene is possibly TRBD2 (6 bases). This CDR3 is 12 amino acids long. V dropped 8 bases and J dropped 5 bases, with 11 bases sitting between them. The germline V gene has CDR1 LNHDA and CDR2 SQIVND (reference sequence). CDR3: CASRLVGDTQYF. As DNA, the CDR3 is TGTGCCAGTCGACTAGTTGGAGATACGCAGTATTTT.

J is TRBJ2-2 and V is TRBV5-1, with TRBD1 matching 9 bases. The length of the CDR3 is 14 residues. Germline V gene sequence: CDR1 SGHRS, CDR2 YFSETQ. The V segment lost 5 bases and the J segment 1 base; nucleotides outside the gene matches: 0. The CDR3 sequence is CASRGQGNTGELFF. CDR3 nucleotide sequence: TGCGCCAGCAGGGGACAGGGGAACACCGGGGAGCTGTTTTTT.

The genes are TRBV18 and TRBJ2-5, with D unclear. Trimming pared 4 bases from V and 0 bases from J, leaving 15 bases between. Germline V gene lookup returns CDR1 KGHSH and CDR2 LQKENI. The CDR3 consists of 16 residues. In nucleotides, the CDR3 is TGTGCCAGCTCACTTTGGGCTAAACTGTACCAAGAGACCCAGTACTTC. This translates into CASSLWAKLYQETQYF.

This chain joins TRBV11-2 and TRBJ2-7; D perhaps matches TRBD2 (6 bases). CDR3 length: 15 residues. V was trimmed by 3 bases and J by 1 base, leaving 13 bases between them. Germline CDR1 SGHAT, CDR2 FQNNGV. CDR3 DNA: TGTGCCAGCAGCTTCCCTAGCGTTACGTCCTACGAGCAGTACTTC. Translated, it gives CASSFPSVTSYEQYF.

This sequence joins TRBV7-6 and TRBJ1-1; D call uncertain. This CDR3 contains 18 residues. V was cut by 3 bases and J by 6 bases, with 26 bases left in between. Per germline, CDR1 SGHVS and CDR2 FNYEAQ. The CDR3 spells CASSFPGRKVNTGAEAFF. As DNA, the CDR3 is TGTGCCAGCAGCTTCCCAGGCAGGAAAGTTAATACTGGTGCTGAAGCTTTCTTT.

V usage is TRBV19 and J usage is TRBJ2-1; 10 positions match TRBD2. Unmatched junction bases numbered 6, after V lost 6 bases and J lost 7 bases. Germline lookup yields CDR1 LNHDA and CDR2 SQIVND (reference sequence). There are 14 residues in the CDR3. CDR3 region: CASRGSGRANEQFF. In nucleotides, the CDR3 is TGTGCCAGTAGGGGGAGCGGGAGGGCAAATGAGCAGTTCTTC.

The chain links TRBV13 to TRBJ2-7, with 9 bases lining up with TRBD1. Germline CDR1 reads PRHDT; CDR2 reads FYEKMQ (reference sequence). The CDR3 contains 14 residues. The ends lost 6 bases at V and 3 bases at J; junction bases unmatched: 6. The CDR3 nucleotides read TGTGCCAGCAGACGCCGGACAGGGGACTACGAGCAGTACTTC. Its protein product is CASRRRTGDYEQYF.

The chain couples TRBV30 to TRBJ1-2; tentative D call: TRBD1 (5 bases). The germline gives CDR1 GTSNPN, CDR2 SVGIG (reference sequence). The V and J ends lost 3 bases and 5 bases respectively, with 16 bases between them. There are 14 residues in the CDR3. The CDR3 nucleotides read TGTGCCTGGAGGTGGGCAGGGCCTAGATATGGCTACACCTTC. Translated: CAWRWAGPRYGYTF.

CDR3 in amino acids: CASSATSGGHSEQFF. The CDR3 nucleotides are TGTGCCAGCAGCGCAACTAGCGGGGGGCATAGTGAGCAGTTCTTC. The V gene is TRBV7-2, the J gene TRBJ2-1; 12 nucleotides line up with TRBD2. This CDR3 is built from 15 residues. Germline CDR1 SGHTA, CDR2 FQGNSA. The ends lost 5 bases at V and 9 bases at J; junction bases unmatched: 8.

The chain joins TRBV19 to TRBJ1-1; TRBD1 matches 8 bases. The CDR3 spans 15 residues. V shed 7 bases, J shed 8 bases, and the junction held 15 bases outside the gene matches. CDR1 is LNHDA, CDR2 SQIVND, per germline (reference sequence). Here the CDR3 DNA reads TGTGCCAGTAAAACGGGGGAGACAGGGGAGACAGAAGCTTTCTTT. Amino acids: CASKTGETGETEAFF.

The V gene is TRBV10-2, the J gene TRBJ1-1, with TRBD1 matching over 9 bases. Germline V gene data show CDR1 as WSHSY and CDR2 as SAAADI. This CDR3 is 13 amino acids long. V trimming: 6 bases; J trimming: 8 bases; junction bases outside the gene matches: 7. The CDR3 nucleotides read TGCGCCAGCAGGACGGGACAGGGTAACGAAGCTTTCTTT. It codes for CASRTGQGNEAFF.